This TCR beta chain was found in a study of neurological immune-mediated disorders (dated by TCRdb to the late 2010s). Describing the broader study: Using UMI-based sequencing, the study compared peripheral blood TCR-beta repertoires from patients with HTLV-I-associated myelopathy (HAM/TSP), patients with multiple sclerosis, and healthy controls. The roughly 99 TCR-beta libraries covered PBMC samples along with longitudinal samples, technical triplicates, and paired sorted CD4+ and CD8+ T-cell subsets. Longitudinal HAM/TSP donors and healthy donors each had 3 time-points at intervals of about 3-45 months. The cohort comprised roughly 70 subjects: around 15 HAM/TSP patients, 34 multiple sclerosis patients and 20 or so healthy controls. What the research found in general, with its limitations: No identical CDR3 amino acid sequences were found to be shared among expanded clones across subjects, suggesting that TCR-beta repertoires were private in all groups. TCR clonal expansion was highest in HAM/TSP patients and lowest in MS patients, with MS patients falling below even healthy controls.

cDNA was synthesized by template-switch 5'RACE using a primer carrying a 10-nucleotide random unique molecular identifier by which each TCR transcript was tagged. Over 180 million TCR-beta sequences, covering 15-18 subjects, were produced in each sequencing run. Total RNA was extracted with the RNeasy kit. TCR-beta VDJ regions were amplified with primers for the TCR constant region and the 5'RACE anchor, using the KAPA Real-time Library Amplification kit. Sample indexes and Illumina adaptors were added in a first PCR, and a second PCR then increased library yield. The roughly 650 bp TCR product was size-selected on a 2% E-gel SizeSelection system after Ampure bead purification. Library quality was checked on a Bioanalyzer, concentration was measured with Qubit, and libraries were quantified with the Kapa Library Quantification kit before pooling. Libraries were sequenced paired-end 2 x 150 bp on an Illumina HiSeq 2500. To increase sequence diversity, about 25-30% phiX was spiked into each library pool. The authors' pipeline ran thus. The UMI-based MiGEC pipeline processed quality-filtered reads and removed over 90% of raw TCR sequences during error correction. IMGT germline references were used for alignment of VDJ genes, and clonotypes were defined by a unique CDR3 amino acid sequence together with V-J genes. VDJtools evaluated clonal expansion, Shannon diversity and CDR3 relatedness (CalcPairwiseDistances, ClusterSamples); CLCbio workbench built phylogenetic trees. Using coefficient-of-variation modelling across technical triplicates, the study counted a clone as expanded if it had at least 8 unique UMIs. Starting from the raw public reads, TCRdb applied fastp trimming at Q25, assembled clones with MiXCR and retained in-frame beta chains. Rows with a matching CDR3 protein are joined into one entry that keeps the most common DNA and genes. It is TCRdb's table, rather than the study itself, that gives the V and J calls and clone size. This sample has about 45,000 distinct CDR3 sequences in its table, and approximately 13% of those were observed once. Around 10% of the sample is in the top ten clones.

This clonotype was picked up many times. The antigen this receptor binds is unknown. No much larger clone exists at a distance of one base, and base qualities are not known. Germline trimming: 4 bases from V, 2 bases from J; junction bases outside gene matches: 5. The CDR3 spans 13 residues, from the cysteine through the phenylalanine. CDR3 DNA only is kept here, 39 bases in frame from base 1. Reading the germline V gene gives CDR1 SQVTM and CDR2 ANQGSEA. Taken with the paper, the label for time point translates to: longitudinal time-point 3. The healthy controls were volunteers from blood banks in Maryland, USA. For unsorted PBMC libraries, 2 million PBMCs were used after storage in RNAlater at -80 degrees C until RNA extraction. PBMCs were separated from peripheral blood using Ficoll-Hypaque density gradient centrifugation and then cryopreserved in liquid nitrogen.

This TCR came from a man in his thirties or forties in good health. The chain is made from TRBV29-1 and TRBJ2-7; 7 bases in the middle match TRBD2. Material: PBMCs. In nucleotides, the sequence is TGCAGCGTTGTGCGGGAGCCAACCTACGAGCAGTACTTC. This translates into CSVVREPTYEQYF.